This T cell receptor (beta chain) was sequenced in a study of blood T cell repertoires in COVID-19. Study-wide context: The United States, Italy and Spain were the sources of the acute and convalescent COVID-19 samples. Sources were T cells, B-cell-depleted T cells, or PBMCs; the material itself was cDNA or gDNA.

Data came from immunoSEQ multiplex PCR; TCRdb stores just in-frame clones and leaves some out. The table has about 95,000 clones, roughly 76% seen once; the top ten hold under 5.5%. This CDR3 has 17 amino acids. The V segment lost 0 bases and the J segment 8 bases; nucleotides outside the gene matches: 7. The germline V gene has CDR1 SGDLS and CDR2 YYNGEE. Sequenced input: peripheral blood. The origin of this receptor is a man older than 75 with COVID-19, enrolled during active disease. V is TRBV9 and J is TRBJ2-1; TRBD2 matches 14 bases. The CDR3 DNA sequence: TGTGCCAGCAGCGTAGGTTGGACTAGCGGGAGGTTAGATGAGCAGTTCTTC. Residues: CASSVGWTSGRLDEQFF.